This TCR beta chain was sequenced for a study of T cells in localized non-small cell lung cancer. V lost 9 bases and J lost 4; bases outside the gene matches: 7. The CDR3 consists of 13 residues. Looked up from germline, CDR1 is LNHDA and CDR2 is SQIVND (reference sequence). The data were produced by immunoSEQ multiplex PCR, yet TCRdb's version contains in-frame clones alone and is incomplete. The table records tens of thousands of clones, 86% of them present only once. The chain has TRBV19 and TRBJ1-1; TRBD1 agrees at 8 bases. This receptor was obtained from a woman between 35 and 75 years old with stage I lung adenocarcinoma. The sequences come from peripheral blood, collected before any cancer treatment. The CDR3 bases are TGTGCCAGCACCGACAGGGGCATCACTGAAGCTTTCTTT. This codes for CASTDRGITEAFF. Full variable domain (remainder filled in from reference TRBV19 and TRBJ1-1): DGGITQSPKYLFRKEGQNVTLSCEQNLNHDAMYWYRQDPGQGLRLIYYSQIVNDFQKGDIAEGYSVSREKKESFPLTVTSAQKNPTAFYLCASTDRGITEAFFGQGTRLTVV.